What follows is one TCR beta chain and its context. The clone's antigen remains unknown. Per-base qualities were not stored, and no clone one base away is much larger. TCRbeta CDR3 regions were amplified from genomic DNA by means of the immunoSEQ Assay, a bias-controlled multiplex PCR. The authors' pipeline ran thus. Within the assay, amplification of reference gene primers was used to estimate how many nucleated cells each sample contained. To quantify the absolute abundance of each unique TCRbeta CDR3 rearrangement, sequence reads were collapsed and filtered. For each sample, productive Simpson clonality was calculated by taking the square root of Simpson's diversity index across productive rearrangements. TCRdb took this table from immuneACCESS and kept in-frame rearrangements with V and J called. Such tables lack part of the clones; where checked against another copy, unresolved V genes explain under half of the gap, and the rest is unexplained. That table gives V, J and clone size, and the DNA gave D and trimming. In this sample the table shows 90,000 or so clones, approximately 90% of which occur a single time. The ten largest clonotypes hold more than 1.5% of the sample.

The CDR3 goes from the cysteine to the phenylalanine over 16 residues. CDR3 DNA is the only sequence kept; it has 48 bases, read in frame from the first base. In the germline V gene, CDR1 corresponds to MDHEN and CDR2 to SYDVKM. V loses 6 bases at its end and J loses 8 bases; junction bases beyond the gene matches: 13. The data stem from a study of blood T cell repertoires in COVID-19 (dated by TCRdb to 2018 to 2020). Regarding the study in general: Samples covering the acute and convalescent phases of COVID-19 were provided by collaborators in the United States, Italy and Spain. The sample metadata nearly always contained a de-identified subject ID, COVID-19 status, age in years and sex. The prospective study material was composed of cDNA or gDNA derived from T cells, B-cell-depleted T cells, or PBMCs. Samples came from the ongoing ImmuneRACE study (first 160 participants) plus 1,254 subjects from 6 global collaborators. The repertoires were released in a freely available public database meant as a resource for research on the immune response to SARS-CoV-2. Where HLA class I and class II types were available, the types were taken from metadata supplied by the sample provider, not from assay-based typing. Deeply sampled blood TCRbeta repertoires from subjects exposed to, actively infected with, or recovered from COVID-19 were included in the dataset. The full study reports these points: The amount of clinical and demographic metadata varied by source and participant and was provided uncurated.

The collaborating institutions used their own protocols to collect whole blood in K2EDTA tubes. For TCRbeta analysis, collaborators shipped samples in one of three forms: frozen whole blood, isolated PBMCs, or DNA extracted from either of those sample types. The TCR sequence derives from a human donor with active COVID-19. The donor label of this sample is uncertain. Recombination linked TRBV28 to TRBJ1-6; 7 bases in the middle match TRBD1. The sequenced sample consisted of peripheral blood. The sequenced DNA: TGTGCCAGCAGCTTAGGGGGGACAGCCTCATATTCACCCCTCCACTTT. This gives the protein CASSLGGTASYSPLHF.